These 24 T cell receptor beta chains were sequenced from one sample in a study of blood T cell repertoires in COVID-19. Profiled with immunoSEQ multiplex PCR; TCRdb holds only in-frame clones, not every one. The sample includes 200,000 to 250,000 clones, 65% to 90% of them seen just once. Sequenced input: peripheral blood. Every receptor here comes from a man aged 50 to 59 with acute or convalescent COVID-19.

The chain links TRBV18 to TRBJ2-5; maybe TRBD1 (5 bases). Per germline, CDR1 KGHSH and CDR2 LQKENI. There are 14 residues in the CDR3. The ends were cut back, 2 bases at V and 2 bases at J, with 9 bases in the middle. CDR3 residues: CASSPKGFQETQYF. CDR3 sequence (DNA): TGTGCCAGCTCACCAAAGGGGTTTCAAGAGACCCAGTACTTC.

The chain joins TRBV27 to TRBJ1-2, with 8 nucleotides matching TRBD1. The CDR3 spans 16 residues. Germline CDR1 MNHEY, CDR2 SMNVEV (reference sequence). The trim removed 4 bases at V and 4 bases at J, leaving 11 bases unmatched. CDR3 nucleotide sequence: TGTGCCAGCAGTTCACTTGGGACAGGATTTGCCTATGGCTACACCTTC. It yields the protein CASSSLGTGFAYGYTF.

The chain recombines TRBV6-1 with TRBJ1-5; D perhaps matches TRBD1 (5 bases). The CDR3 consists of 14 residues. The germline CDR1 and CDR2 sequences are MNHNS and SASEGT. V lost 3 bases, J lost 6 bases, and 12 bases lay in between. This CDR3 is CASSEGGGGQPQHF. CDR3 bases: TGTGCCAGCAGTGAGGGGGGAGGAGGTCAGCCCCAGCATTTT.

The chain links TRBV30 to TRBJ2-5, with unresolved D. Germline lookup yields CDR1 GTSNPN and CDR2 SVGIG (reference sequence). The V gene lost 0 bases and the J gene lost 5 bases, with 4 bases spanning the gap. This CDR3 region has 11 residues. The CDR3 spells CAWSVRETQYF. In DNA form, the CDR3 reads TGTGCCTGGAGTGTACGGGAGACCCAGTACTTC.

The chain couples TRBV7-9 to TRBJ1-1; D unclear. This CDR3 has 14 amino acids. From germline, CDR1 is SEHNR and CDR2 FQNEAQ (reference sequence). Trimming shortened V by 5 bases and J by 1 base, and 11 bases separated the two germline ends. The CDR3 nucleotides are TGTGCCAGCAGCCATGGAGGGCAGAACACTGAAGCTTTCTTT. This translates into CASSHGGQNTEAFF.

The chain carries TRBV10-1 and TRBJ1-1, with 8 bases identical to TRBD1. CDR3 length: 13 residues. Germline CDR1 and CDR2: WNHNN and SYGVQD (reference sequence). V lost 6 bases and J lost 9; bases outside the gene matches: 9. CDR3 nucleotides: TGCGCCAGCAGCGCATCCGGACAGGGAAAAGCTTTCTTT. Amino acids: CASSASGQGKAFF.

The rearrangement uses TRBV2 and TRBJ1-5; D is ambiguous. The CDR3 is 15 residues long. Germline V gene lookup returns CDR1 SNHLY and CDR2 FYNNEI. With 7 bases removed from V and 6 bases from J, the gap between germline ends came to 19 bases. CDR3 DNA: TGTGCCAGCATTTCCGACGGAGGGCGGCCTCAGCCCCAGCATTTT. It translates to CASISDGGRPQPQHF.

The CDR3 DNA reads as TGTGCCAGCAGCCGCTGGCGGGGAGACACAGATACGCAGTATTTT. It yields the protein CASSRWRGDTDTQYF. The V and J genes are TRBV14 and TRBJ2-3; maybe TRBD2 (6 bases). The CDR3 is 15 amino acids. V dropped 4 bases and J dropped 2 bases, with 13 bases sitting between them. CDR1 is SGHDN, CDR2 FVKESK, per germline.

Only one count was recorded for this clone. This chain links TRBV12-5 with TRBJ2-3; 9 nucleotides match TRBD1. CDR1 and CDR2 (germline): LGHNT, FRNRAP. The CDR3 contains 16 residues. The V segment lost 1 base and the J segment 2 bases; nucleotides outside the gene matches: 4. The CDR3 region has the DNA TGTGCTAGTGGTTTGGCGGGACAGGGAAACACAGATACGCAGTATTTT. As protein: CASGLAGQGNTDTQYF.

The chain joins TRBV2 to TRBJ1-6; a weak D match, TRBD1 (5 bases). The germline V gene has CDR1 SNHLY and CDR2 FYNNEI. V was shortened by 0 bases and J by 7 bases, with 19 bases between the two germline ends. The CDR3 extends over 18 amino acids. In nucleotides, the CDR3 is TGTGCCAGCAGTGAAGCGCGGGGAAGGGGTCTATCAAATTCACCCCTCCACTTT. It translates to CASSEARGRGLSNSPLHF.

As regards this clone: This specimen includes other DNA sequences encoding the same CDR3. The V gene is TRBV7-9, the J gene TRBJ2-7; no definite D call. V was cut by 1 base and J by 4 bases, with 8 bases left in between. Germline CDR1 reads SEHNR; CDR2 reads FQNEAQ (reference sequence). The length of the CDR3 is 13 residues. The CDR3 nucleotides read TGTGCCAGCAGCTTAGGAGTTTCTTACGAGCAGTACTTC. Translation: CASSLGVSYEQYF.

The chain carries TRBV9 and TRBJ2-2; tentatively, D is TRBD2 (5 bases). V lost 5 bases, J lost 7 bases, and 15 bases lay in between. Germline V CDR1 and CDR2: SGDLS, YYNGEE. There are 14 residues in the CDR3. The CDR3 reads CASRDGRGFGELFF. Here the CDR3 DNA reads TGTGCCAGCAGGGACGGCCGGGGATTCGGGGAGCTGTTTTTT.

The chain links TRBV7-2 to TRBJ2-3; D remains ambiguous. The CDR3 spans 12 residues. Germline CDR1 SGHTA, CDR2 FQGNSA. V lost 0 bases and J lost 8, with 6 bases in between. The CDR3 DNA sequence: TGTGCCAGCAGCTTAGCTCGAGGTACGCAGTATTTT. Translation gives CASSLARGTQYF. The full variable domain, in which reference TRBV7-2 and TRBJ2-3 provide the parts outside the CDR3, is GAGVSQSPSNKVTEKGKDVELRCDPISGHTALYWYRQSLGQGLEFLIYFQGNSAPDKSGLPSDRFSAERTGGSVSTLTIQRTQQEDSAVYLCASSLARGTQYFGPGTRLTVL.

The chain links TRBV28 to TRBJ1-5; D is unclear. The germline V gene has CDR1 MDHEN and CDR2 SYDVKM. The V end was cut by 3 bases, the J end by 1 base, with 13 bases between. The CDR3 runs 16 residues. The CDR3 spells CASSFLAGRSNQPQHF. In DNA form, the CDR3 reads TGTGCCAGCAGTTTTCTCGCCGGGAGAAGCAATCAGCCCCAGCATTTT.

The chain combines TRBV5-1 with TRBJ2-1; 8 bases line up with TRBD2. The germline V gene has CDR1 SGHRS and CDR2 YFSETQ. The CDR3 length is 15 residues. Losses at the gene ends were 0 bases for V and 4 bases for J; bases not matched to a gene: 3. The CDR3 reads CASSLVASGYNEQFF. Written as DNA, the CDR3 is TGCGCCAGCAGCTTGGTGGCTAGCGGGTACAATGAGCAGTTCTTC.

The CDR3 is CASSAEGGYQPQHF. The CDR3 coding sequence is TGTGCCAGTAGTGCCGAGGGCGGATATCAGCCCCAGCATTTT. The V and J genes are TRBV19 and TRBJ1-5, with D unresolved. Germline V gene lookup returns CDR1 LNHDA and CDR2 SQIVND (reference sequence). This CDR3 is built from 14 residues. Deletions cut 5 bases from V and 5 bases from J, with 13 bases between. Together with reference TRBV19 and TRBJ1-5, the CDR3 gives the full variable domain: DGGITQSPKYLFRKEGQNVTLSCEQNLNHDAMYWYRQDPGQGLRLIYYSQIVNDFQKGDIAEGYSVSREKKESFPLTVTSAQKNPTAFYLCASSAEGGYQPQHFGDGTRLSIL.

The V call is TRBV5-1, the J call TRBJ2-5; TRBD1 matches 8 bases. Germline CDR1 and CDR2: SGHRS and YFSETQ. Losses at the gene ends were 4 bases for V and 5 bases for J; bases not matched to a gene: 7. The CDR3 has 14 residues. The CDR3 DNA reads as TGCGCCAGCAGCCCCAGGGGGCGCATGGAGACCCAGTACTTC. Amino acid sequence: CASSPRGRMETQYF. Looking up the rest from reference TRBV5-1 and TRBJ2-5 gives the full variable domain: KAGVTQTPRYLIKTRGQQVTLSCSPISGHRSVSWYQQTPGQGLQFLFEYFSETQRNKGNFPGRFSGRQFSNSRSEMNVSTLELGDSALYLCASSPRGRMETQYFGPGTRLLVL.

In this sample, this clone turned up once. The chain combines TRBV12-2 with TRBJ2-7; the table's D gene call, TRBD1, was not cross checked with the DNA. TRBV12-2 corresponds to a pseudogene. This CDR3 comprises 18 residues. The CDR3 is CASRLELARDRGSYEQYF. The DNA of the CDR3 is TGTGCAAGTCGCTTAGAGTTAGCTCGGGACAGGGGATCCTACGAGCAGTACTTC.

V gene TRBV5-1 combines with J gene TRBJ2-7; the D gene is possibly TRBD1 (6 bases). The CDR3 loop spans 12 amino acids. Per the germline V gene, CDR1 is SGHRS and CDR2 is YFSETQ. Trimming pared 5 bases from V and 8 bases from J, leaving 14 bases between. The CDR3 bases are TGCGCCAGCAGGATCGAGACAGGCCAGCAGTACTTC. Translation: CASRIETGQQYF.

The chain uses TRBV7-9 and TRBJ2-7; a possible D gene is TRBD2 (5 bases). V lost 5 bases to trimming and J lost 1 base, with 12 bases between them. Germline values: CDR1 SEHNR, CDR2 FQNEAQ (reference sequence). The CDR3 spans 14 residues. The CDR3 sequence is CASSAWTGSYEQYF. The CDR3 nucleotides are TGTGCCAGCAGCGCATGGACGGGATCCTACGAGCAGTACTTC.

This clone was detected only once. The CDR3: CASSQRGGDTEAFF. CDR3 bases: TGTGCCAGCAGCCAGCGCGGGGGGGACACTGAAGCTTTCTTT. This chain links TRBV7-3 with TRBJ1-1; a possible D gene is TRBD1 (5 bases). CDR1 and CDR2 from the germline V gene are SGHTA and FQGTGA. V was clipped by 5 bases and J by 3 bases, with 13 bases between them. This CDR3 is 14 amino acids long.

CDR3: CASSVRGDRNNYGYTF. Written as DNA, the CDR3 is TGTGCCAGCAGCGTGCGAGGGGACAGAAATAACTATGGCTACACCTTC. V and J are TRBV7-9 and TRBJ1-2, with 7 positions matching TRBD1. Trimming took 5 bases from V and 1 from J; bases not matched to a gene: 10. The CDR3 loop spans 16 amino acids. CDR1 is SEHNR and CDR2 is FQNEAQ in the germline V gene (reference sequence).

Comments on this clone: This sample also contains other DNA sequences that code for the same CDR3. This rearrangement joins TRBV19 to TRBJ2-5, with 9 bases identical to TRBD2. V lost 1 base, J lost 2 bases, and 5 bases stayed unmatched. The CDR3 runs to 16 residues. The germline gives CDR1 LNHDA, CDR2 SQIVND (reference sequence). The CDR3 bases are TGTGCCAGTAGTATAGTGTCCAGCGGGGGGCAAGAGACCCAGTACTTC. Translated: CASSIVSSGGQETQYF. Full variable domain (remainder filled in from reference TRBV19 and TRBJ2-5): DGGITQSPKYLFRKEGQNVTLSCEQNLNHDAMYWYRQDPGQGLRLIYYSQIVNDFQKGDIAEGYSVSREKKESFPLTVTSAQKNPTAFYLCASSIVSSGGQETQYFGPGTRLLVL.

This chain uses TRBV7-9 with TRBJ1-1; D is uncertain. The V and J ends lost 5 bases and 5 bases respectively, with 15 bases between them. The CDR3 contains 14 residues. The germline V gene encodes CDR1 SEHNR and CDR2 FQNEAQ (reference sequence). Here the CDR3 reads CASSPQRERTEAFF. Here the CDR3 DNA reads TGTGCCAGCAGCCCTCAGAGGGAAAGGACTGAAGCTTTCTTT.